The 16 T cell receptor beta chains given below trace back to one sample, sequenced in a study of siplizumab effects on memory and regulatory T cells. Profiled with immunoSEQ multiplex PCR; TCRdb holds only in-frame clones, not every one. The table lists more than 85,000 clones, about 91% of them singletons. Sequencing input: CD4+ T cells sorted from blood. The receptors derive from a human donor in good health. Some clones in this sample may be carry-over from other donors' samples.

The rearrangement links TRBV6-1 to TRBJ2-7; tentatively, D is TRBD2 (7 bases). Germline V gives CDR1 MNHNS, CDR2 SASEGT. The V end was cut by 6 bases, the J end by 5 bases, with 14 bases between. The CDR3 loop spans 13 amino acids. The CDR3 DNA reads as TGTGCCAGCAGAGGGGGGGTATTGGACGAGCAGTACTTC. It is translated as CASRGGVLDEQYF.

As DNA, the CDR3 is TGTGCCATCAGTGCCAACAGCCGCAACACTGAAGCTTTCTTT. Residues: CAISANSRNTEAFF. The V call is TRBV10-3, the J call TRBJ1-1; D unclear. This CDR3 region has 14 residues. CDR1 is ENHRY, CDR2 SYGVKD, per germline. Trimming removed 4 bases at V and 2 bases at J, with 11 bases between.

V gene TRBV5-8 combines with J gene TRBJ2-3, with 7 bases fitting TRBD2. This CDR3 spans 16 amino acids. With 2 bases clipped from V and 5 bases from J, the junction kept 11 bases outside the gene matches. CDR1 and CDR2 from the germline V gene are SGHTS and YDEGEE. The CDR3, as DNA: TGTGCCAGCAGCTTCCCAGGTGTGCGGGGGATAGATACGCAGTATTTT. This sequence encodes CASSFPGVRGIDTQYF.

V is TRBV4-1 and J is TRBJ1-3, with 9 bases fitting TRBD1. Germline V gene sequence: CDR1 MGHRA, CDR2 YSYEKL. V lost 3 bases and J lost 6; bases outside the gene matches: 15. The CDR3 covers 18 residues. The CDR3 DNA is TGCGCCAGCAGCCACCACCTCCCGGGACAGGGAATAAAAAACACCATATATTTT. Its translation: CASSHHLPGQGIKNTIYF.

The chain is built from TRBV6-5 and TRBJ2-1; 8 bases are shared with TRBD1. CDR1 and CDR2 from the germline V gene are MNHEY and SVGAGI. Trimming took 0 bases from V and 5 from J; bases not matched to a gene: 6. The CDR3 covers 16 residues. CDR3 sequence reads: CASSYSAGTGHNEQFF. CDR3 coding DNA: TGTGCCAGCAGTTACTCGGCCGGGACAGGACACAATGAGCAGTTCTTC.

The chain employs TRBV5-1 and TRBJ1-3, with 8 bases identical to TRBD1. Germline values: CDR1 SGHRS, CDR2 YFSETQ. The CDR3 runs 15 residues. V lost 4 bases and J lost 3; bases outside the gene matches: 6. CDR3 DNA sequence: TGCGCCAGCAGCCGTACAGGGGGGCTTGGAAACACCATATATTTT. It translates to CASSRTGGLGNTIYF.

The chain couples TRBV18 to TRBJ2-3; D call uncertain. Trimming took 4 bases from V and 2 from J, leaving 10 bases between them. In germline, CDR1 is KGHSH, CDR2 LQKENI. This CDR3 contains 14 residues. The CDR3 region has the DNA TGTGCCAGCTCACGATCGACACCCACAGATACGCAGTATTTT. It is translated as CASSRSTPTDTQYF.

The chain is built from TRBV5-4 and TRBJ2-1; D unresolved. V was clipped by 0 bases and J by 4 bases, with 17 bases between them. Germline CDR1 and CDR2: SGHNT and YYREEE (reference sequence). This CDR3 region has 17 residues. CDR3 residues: CASSLGRPAKSYNEQFF. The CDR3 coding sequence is TGTGCCAGCAGCTTGGGCAGGCCGGCGAAATCTTACAATGAGCAGTTCTTC.

CDR3 loop: CASSGSWRGGIGNEQFF. The CDR3 nucleotides read TGTGCCAGTAGTGGTTCCTGGCGCGGTGGGATAGGGAATGAGCAGTTCTTC. This chain joins TRBV19 and TRBJ2-1; no firm D call. CDR3 length equals 17 residues. Trimming removed 5 bases from V and 7 bases from J, with 24 bases in between. Germline assignment: CDR1 LNHDA and CDR2 SQIVND (reference sequence).

The CDR3 here is CASSPGQGGRNEQFF. Here the CDR3 DNA reads TGTGCCAGCAGCCCCGGACAGGGGGGTCGCAATGAGCAGTTCTTC. J is TRBJ2-1 and V is TRBV6-5; 10 bases are a match to TRBD1. CDR1 MNHEY and CDR2 SVGAGI come from the germline V gene. With V trimmed by 6 bases and J by 6 bases, 8 bases remained unmatched. This CDR3 spans 15 amino acids.

The CDR3 sequence is CASSDRGRARDEQFF. The CDR3 DNA follows: TGTGCCAGCAGTGACCGCGGGAGGGCCAGAGATGAGCAGTTCTTC. V and J are TRBV6-4 and TRBJ2-1, with 9 bases aligning to TRBD2. The CDR3 has 15 residues. Germline CDR1 reads MRHNA; CDR2 reads SNTAGT. After removal of 2 bases from V and 8 bases from J, the junction contained 7 bases not matched to a gene.

In DNA, the CDR3 is TGTGCCAGAAGCCCGGGACTCTCTGGGGCCAACGTCCTGACTTTC. Encoded protein: CARSPGLSGANVLTF. This sequence joins TRBV5-3 and TRBJ2-6, with a weak D call TRBD2 (6 bases). TRBV5-3 is recorded as an ORF, its role being uncertain. The CDR3 has 15 amino acids. V gave up 4 bases and J gave up 0 bases, with 8 bases separating them.

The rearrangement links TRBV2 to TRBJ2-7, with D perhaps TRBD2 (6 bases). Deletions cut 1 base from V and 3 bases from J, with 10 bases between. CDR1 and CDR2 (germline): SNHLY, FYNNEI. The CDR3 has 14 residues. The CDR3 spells CASSEGASDYEQYF. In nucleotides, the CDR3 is TGTGCCAGCAGTGAAGGGGCTAGCGACTACGAGCAGTACTTC.

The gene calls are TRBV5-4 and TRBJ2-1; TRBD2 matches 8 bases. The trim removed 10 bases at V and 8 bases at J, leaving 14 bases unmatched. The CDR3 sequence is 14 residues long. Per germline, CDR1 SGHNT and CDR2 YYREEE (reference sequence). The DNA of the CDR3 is TGTGCCGTCAGGCGGGAGGTTCTCGGAGATGAGCAGTTCTTC. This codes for CAVRREVLGDEQFF.

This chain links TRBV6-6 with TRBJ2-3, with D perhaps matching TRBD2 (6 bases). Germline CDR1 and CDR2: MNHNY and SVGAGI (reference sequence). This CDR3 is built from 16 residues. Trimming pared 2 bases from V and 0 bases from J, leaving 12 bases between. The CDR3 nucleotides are TGTGCCAGCAGTTACCCTCCGAGCGGGAGCACAGATACGCAGTATTTT. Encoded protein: CASSYPPSGSTDTQYF.

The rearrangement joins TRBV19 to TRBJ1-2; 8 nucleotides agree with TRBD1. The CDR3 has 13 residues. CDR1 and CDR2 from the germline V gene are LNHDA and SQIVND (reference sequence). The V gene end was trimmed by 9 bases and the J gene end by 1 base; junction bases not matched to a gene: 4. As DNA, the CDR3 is TGTGCCAGCGGGACAGGCTTTAACTATGGCTACACCTTC. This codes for CASGTGFNYGYTF. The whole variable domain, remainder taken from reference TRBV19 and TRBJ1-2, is DGGITQSPKYLFRKEGQNVTLSCEQNLNHDAMYWYRQDPGQGLRLIYYSQIVNDFQKGDIAEGYSVSREKKESFPLTVTSAQKNPTAFYLCASGTGFNYGYTFGSGTRLTVV.